This T cell receptor (beta chain) was sequenced during a study of shared clonotypes between healthy human individuals. As for the study in general: The cohort had a couple of women and a few men, ages 18 to 49.

Only one count was recorded for this clone. Its antigen remains unidentified. Naive CD8 cells, CD45RO-negative and positively selected for CCR7, excluded terminally differentiated effector memory CD45RA+ cells. Looked up from germline, CDR1 is SGHDT and CDR2 is YYEEEE. The V and J ends lost 1 base and 5 bases respectively, with 6 bases between them. The CDR3 covers 12 residues. Broader study findings: Generally, estimated richness proved larger in naive subsets than it did in memory subsets. Sampling involved blood alone; tissue repertoires likely differ.

Some clones are missing from TCRdb's copy, which holds only in-frame ones; the method was immunoSEQ multiplex PCR. The sample contains about 2,100,000 clones, more than 85% of which appear only once. The clonotype comes from a man aged 18 to 29 in good health. Some clones in this sample may be carry-over from other donors' samples. Sequencing was performed on naive CD8+ T cells from PBMCs. The chain joins TRBV5-6 to TRBJ2-5; no reliable D call. Here the CDR3 reads CASSLLGETQYF. The CDR3 nucleotides are TGTGCCAGCAGCTTGCTTGGGGAGACCCAGTACTTC.